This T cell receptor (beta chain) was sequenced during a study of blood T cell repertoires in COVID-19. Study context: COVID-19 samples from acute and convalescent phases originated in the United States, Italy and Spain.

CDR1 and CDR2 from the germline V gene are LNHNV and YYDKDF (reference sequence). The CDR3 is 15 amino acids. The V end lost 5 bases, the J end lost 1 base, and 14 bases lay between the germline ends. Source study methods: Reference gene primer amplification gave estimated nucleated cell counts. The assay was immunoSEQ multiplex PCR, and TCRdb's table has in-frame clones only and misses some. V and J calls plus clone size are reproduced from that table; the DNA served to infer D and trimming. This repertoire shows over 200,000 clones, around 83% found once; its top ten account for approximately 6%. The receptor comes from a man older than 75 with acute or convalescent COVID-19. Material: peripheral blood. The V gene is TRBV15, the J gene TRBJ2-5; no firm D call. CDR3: CATSPRSGTQETQYF. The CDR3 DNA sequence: TGTGCCACCAGCCCCCGTTCAGGAACCCAAGAGACCCAGTACTTC.